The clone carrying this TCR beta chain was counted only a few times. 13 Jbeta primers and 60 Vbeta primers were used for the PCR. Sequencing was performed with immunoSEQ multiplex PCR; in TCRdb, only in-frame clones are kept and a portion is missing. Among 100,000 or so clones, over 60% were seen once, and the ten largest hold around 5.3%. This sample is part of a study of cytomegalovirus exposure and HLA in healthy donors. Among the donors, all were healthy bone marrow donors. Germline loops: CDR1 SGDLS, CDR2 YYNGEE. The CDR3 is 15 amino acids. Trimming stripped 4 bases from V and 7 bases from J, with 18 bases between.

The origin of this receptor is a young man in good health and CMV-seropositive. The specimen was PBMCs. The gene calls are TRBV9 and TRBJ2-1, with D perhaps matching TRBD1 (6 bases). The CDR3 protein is CASSPEGGYGNEQFF. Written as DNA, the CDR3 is TGTGCCAGCAGCCCCGAAGGGGGATACGGGAATGAGCAGTTCTTC.